This T cell receptor beta chain was observed in a study of CD8+ T cells in alopecia areata. Many counts were recorded for this clone. Each gene name is a mouse one. With the read ending 4 residues before the CDR3 end, the germline J gene is used to fill in that end. V was pared by 3 bases and J by 1 base, with 6 bases between. CDR1 is NSQYPW and CDR2 is LRSPGD in the germline V gene (reference sequence). The CDR3 length is 14 residues. RNA extraction and reverse transcription yielded cDNA as sequencing template. Repertoires were generated with immunoSEQ multiplex PCR, while TCRdb's copy carries only in-frame clones and drops some. The sample presents around 100,000 clones, none singletons.

V and J are TRBV1 and TRBJ2-2, with no clear D. The sequenced sample was lesional skin. The source is a C3H/HeJ mouse with alopecia areata. The mouse strain carries the MHC haplotype H2-k. CDR3 DNA, as far as it was read: TGCACCTGCAGTGCGAACATAAACACCGGG. Residues: CTCSANINTG. The full CDR3 protein is CTCSANINTGQLYF.